The rows below give T cell receptor beta chains drawn from one sample of a study of PD-L1 blockade in urothelial cancer. Sequenced by immunoSEQ multiplex PCR; TCRdb stores in-frame clones only, minus some. The sample has more than 75,000 clones, more than 85% seen once. The sample in question was PBMCs, obtained around atezolizumab (anti-PD-L1) treatment. Every receptor here comes from a man aged 60 to 75 with urothelial cancer. The CDR3 runs from the conserved cysteine through the conserved F or W. A D gene is named only where the DNA matches it firmly. Where a row states a size, it is once, few, many or the class of an expanded clone; other rows omit it.

cdr3_length,j_call,clone_size,d_call,v_call,cdr3_nt,cdr3_aa
15,TRBJ2-7,.,TRBD1,TRBV9,TGTGCCAGCAGCCCCCCGGGACAGGGACGCTACGAGCAGTACTTC,CASSPPGQGRYEQYF
13,TRBJ1-6,few,TRBD1,TRBV5-4,TGTGCCAGCAGCGCAGGGGGTAATTCACCCCTCCACTTT,CASSAGGNSPLHF
16,TRBJ1-3,.,TRBD1,TRBV2,TGTGCCAGCAGGGGGACAGGGGTCCCCTCTGGAAACACCATATATTTT,CASRGTGVPSGNTIYF
15,TRBJ2-7,.,TRBD1,TRBV6-6,TGTGCCAGCAGTTCATCGACAGGGGGACCCTACGAGCAGTACTTC,CASSSSTGGPYEQYF
16,TRBJ2-1,once,TRBD1,TRBV4-3,TGCGCCAGCAGCCAAGCCCATGGGACAGCTTACAATGAGCAGTTCTTC,CASSQAHGTAYNEQFF
15,TRBJ2-2,once,.,TRBV7-3,TGTGCCAGCAGCTTAGGACTCCAAAGGACCGGGGAGCTGTTTTTT,CASSLGLQRTGELFF
13,TRBJ2-3,.,.,TRBV7-2,TGTGCCAGCAGCGCGGAGTTCACAGATACGCAGTATTTT,CASSAEFTDTQYF
14,TRBJ1-2,.,.,TRBV29-1,TGCAGCGTTGAGGGTAAAGACACCAACTATGGCTACACCTTC,CSVEGKDTNYGYTF
14,TRBJ2-5,.,.,TRBV5-1,TGCGCCAGCAGCCCCAGGGGGAGGACCGATGACCAGTACTTC,CASSPRGRTDDQYF
15,TRBJ2-7,.,.,TRBV6-5,TGTGCCAGCAGTTACTCGATAAACAGTCCCTACGAGCAGTACTTC,CASSYSINSPYEQYF
15,TRBJ2-1,.,.,TRBV27,TGTGCCAGCAGTCCAACCCTCAGCTCCTACAATGAGCAGTTCTTC,CASSPTLSSYNEQFF
13,TRBJ1-1,few,.,TRBV6-5,TGTGCCAGCAACCTCTACGGGAACACTGAAGCTTTCTTT,CASNLYGNTEAFF
14,TRBJ1-2,.,TRBD1,TRBV7-2,TGTGCCAGCAGCGGAGACAGGGCTAACTATGGCTACACCTTC,CASSGDRANYGYTF
15,TRBJ2-2,.,TRBD1,TRBV4-2,TGTGCCAGCAGCCAAAGACAGGGGGGGACCGGGGAGCTGTTTTTT,CASSQRQGGTGELFF
16,TRBJ2-2,.,.,TRBV6-5,TGTGCCAGCAGTTACTCCGCAGGTAGATCCGCCGGGGAGCTGTTTTTT,CASSYSAGRSAGELFF
13,TRBJ2-1,few,.,TRBV18,TGTGCCAGCTCACAATCCCGGGGGAATGAGCAGTTCTTC,CASSQSRGNEQFF
16,TRBJ2-3,.,.,TRBV5-1,TGCGCCAGCAGCTTAGGGGGGGGCCTCGGCAAAGATACGCAGTATTTT,CASSLGGGLGKDTQYF
14,TRBJ2-4,.,TRBD1,TRBV30,TGTGCCTGGGGACAGGGGTTTGGCAAAAACATTCAGTACTTC,CAWGQGFGKNIQYF
17,TRBJ2-2,.,TRBD2,TRBV9,TGTGCCAGCAGCGTAGGCCCTAGCGGATTAGGGATCGGGGAGCTGTTTTTT,CASSVGPSGLGIGELFF
16,TRBJ2-1,.,TRBD2,TRBV7-8,TGTGCCAGCAGCGCCATTACTAGCGGGGCCTACAATGAGCAGTTCTTC,CASSAITSGAYNEQFF
16,TRBJ2-1,.,TRBD2,TRBV9,TGTGCCAGCAGCCTTCCAGGACTAGCGGTCTACAATGAGCAGTTCTTC,CASSLPGLAVYNEQFF
13,TRBJ2-2,once,.,TRBV19,TGTGCCAGTAGTATAGACAGCACCGGGGAGCTGTTTTTT,CASSIDSTGELFF
16,TRBJ1-3,.,.,TRBV4-3,TGCGCCAGCAGCCAAGATCCCCCTCGGGGGAGAAACACCATATATTTT,CASSQDPPRGRNTIYF
13,TRBJ2-7,.,.,TRBV21-1,TGTGCCAGCAGCAGAACGGGATGCAACGAGCAGTACTTC,CASSRTGCNEQYF
10,TRBJ1-2,.,.,TRBV9,TGTGCCAGCAGCGGGGCGAGCTACACCTTC,CASSGASYTF
14,TRBJ2-7,once,.,TRBV18,TGTGCCAGCTCACGAGGGACTGAGACCTACGAGCAGTACTTC,CASSRGTETYEQYF
18,TRBJ2-3,.,TRBD2,TRBV4-3,TGCGCCAGCAGCCAAGAGTCCCCCGGGCGGGAGGGTTCAGATACGCAGTATTTT,CASSQESPGREGSDTQYF
13,TRBJ1-1,once,TRBD1,TRBV30,TGTGCCTGGTCTGTTTGGACAGGTGGAGAAGCTTTCTTT,CAWSVWTGGEAFF
16,TRBJ2-1,.,.,TRBV5-1,TGCGCCAGCAGCTTGGGGGGCAGCAGCTCCTACAATGAGCAGTTCTTC,CASSLGGSSSYNEQFF
14,TRBJ2-2,few,.,TRBV5-1,TGCGCCAGCAGCTGGCGGACAGTCACCGGGGAGCTGTTTTTT,CASSWRTVTGELFF
14,TRBJ1-3,once,TRBD1,TRBV5-1,TGCGCCAGCAGCCCAGGGACAGAAGGAAACACCATATATTTT,CASSPGTEGNTIYF
15,TRBJ2-3,.,TRBD2,TRBV5-1,TGCGCCAGCAGCTTGGCGGGGGGTCGCACAGATACGCAGTATTTT,CASSLAGGRTDTQYF
16,TRBJ2-7,.,.,TRBV7-9,TGTGCCAGCAGCCGAGACCGGGATCAGAAATACTACGAGCAGTACTTC,CASSRDRDQKYYEQYF
17,TRBJ1-1,.,TRBD1,TRBV19,TGTGCCAGTAGTGCAGACAGGGGCCTATCAATGAACACTGAAGCTTTCTTT,CASSADRGLSMNTEAFF
14,TRBJ1-2,.,TRBD1,TRBV7-9,TGTGCCAGCAGCTGGACAGGGGAGAACTATGGCTACACCTTC,CASSWTGENYGYTF
11,TRBJ2-7,.,.,TRBV7-2,TGTGCCAGCAGCTTTGAGGGCGAGCAGTACTTC,CASSFEGEQYF
11,TRBJ1-6,.,.,TRBV21-1,TGTGCCAGCCAGGAGACAGGGCTCCTCCACTTT,CASQETGLLHF
16,TRBJ2-5,.,TRBD2,TRBV9,TGTGCCAGCAGCGAGGGGACTAGCGGGAACCAAGAGACCCAGTACTTC,CASSEGTSGNQETQYF
13,TRBJ1-5,.,.,TRBV28,TGTGCCAGCAGTTCAGATGTTGAGGAGCCCCAGCATTTT,CASSSDVEEPQHF
15,TRBJ2-1,.,TRBD2,TRBV19,TGTGCCAGTAGTATACTAGCGGGGACCCTCAATGAGCAGTTCTTC,CASSILAGTLNEQFF
15,TRBJ2-7,.,TRBD1,TRBV18,TGTGCCAGCTCACCCCCACAAGGACAGGGGTACGAGCAGTACTTC,CASSPPQGQGYEQYF
13,TRBJ2-5,once,TRBD1,TRBV7-2,TGTGCCAGCAGCGCGGACAGGGAAGAGACCCAGTACTTC,CASSADREETQYF
18,TRBJ2-1,.,TRBD2,TRBV25-1,TGTGCCAGCAGTGATCCTACCTGGACTAGCGGGAGACCTGATGAGCAGTTCTTC,CASSDPTWTSGRPDEQFF
14,TRBJ2-7,.,TRBD1,TRBV7-9,TGTGCCAGCAGCTTAGTGGGACAGGGGTATGAGCAGTACTTC,CASSLVGQGYEQYF
16,TRBJ2-1,.,TRBD2,TRBV5-4,TGTGCCAGCAGCTCGGGACTAGCGGGAGGTAACAATGAGCAGTTCTTC,CASSSGLAGGNNEQFF
14,TRBJ2-3,.,.,TRBV28,TGTGCCAGCAGCCGGTCCGCCGCGGGAGATACGCAGTATTTT,CASSRSAAGDTQYF
16,TRBJ2-3,.,TRBD1,TRBV5-6,TGTGCCAGCAGCTACCGGACAGGGGGAGTCGGAGATACGCAGTATTTT,CASSYRTGGVGDTQYF
12,TRBJ2-7,.,.,TRBV7-2,TGTGCCAGCAGCCCTACCCCCCGCGAGCAGTACTTC,CASSPTPREQYF
15,TRBJ2-3,once,TRBD1,TRBV30,TGTGCCTGGAGTGTACAGGACAGGGGACCAGATACGCAGTATTTT,CAWSVQDRGPDTQYF
14,TRBJ2-7,.,.,TRBV9,TGTGCCAGCAGCCGGCAGGGCCTGCTCGACGAGCAGTACTTC,CASSRQGLLDEQYF
13,TRBJ2-5,.,TRBD1,TRBV29-1,TGCAGCGTAGTGACAGGGCTCGGGGAGACCCAGTACTTC,CSVVTGLGETQYF
13,TRBJ1-1,.,TRBD1,TRBV6-6,TGTGCCAGTAGAGGAGGGGGCAACACTGAAGCTTTCTTT,CASRGGGNTEAFF
14,TRBJ2-7,few,.,TRBV9,TGTGCCAGCAGCGTAAGTTGGTGGGCCGGCGAGCAGTACTTC,CASSVSWWAGEQYF